What follows is one TCR beta chain and its context. This record belongs to a study of blood T cell repertoires in COVID-19. This CDR3 spans 13 amino acids. The V end was cut by 0 bases, the J end by 6 bases, with 9 bases between. The germline V gene encodes CDR1 SGHRS and CDR2 YFSETQ. Cohorts were determined from participant-reported clinical history. Libraries were prepared by immunoSEQ multiplex PCR; TCRdb keeps only in-frame clonotypes and omits some of them. The sample holds about 320,000 clones, 90% seen once. The specimen was PBMCs or T cells enriched from blood (not recorded which). J is TRBJ1-1 and V is TRBV5-1; D is unresolved. The origin of this receptor is a man aged 55 to 69 who had recovered from COVID-19. CDR3 sequence: CASSLAEFAEAFF. CDR3 sequence (DNA): TGCGCCAGCAGCTTGGCAGAATTCGCTGAAGCTTTCTTT.